This T cell receptor (beta chain) derives from a study of blood T cell repertoires in COVID-19 (dated by TCRdb to about 2020). About the investigation overall: Samples covering the acute and convalescent phases of COVID-19 were provided by collaborators in the United States, Italy and Spain. The prospective study material was composed of cDNA or gDNA derived from T cells, B-cell-depleted T cells, or PBMCs. Subjects who had been exposed to COVID-19, were actively infected with it, or had recovered from it provided the deeply sampled blood TCRbeta repertoires that made up the dataset. The repertoires were made available in a free public database intended to serve as a resource for research on the immune response to SARS-CoV-2. Samples came from the ongoing ImmuneRACE study (first 160 participants) plus 1,254 subjects from 6 global collaborators. Nearly every sample came with metadata listing a de-identified subject ID, COVID-19 status, age in years and sex. HLA class I and class II types, where available, came from metadata supplied by the sample provider rather than from assay-based typing. Study-level results and caveats: Clinical and demographic metadata were provided uncurated, with the amount varying by source and participant.

As for this clone: Its target antigen remains unknown. Base quality data are lacking; no much larger clone is found one base away.

Counted from cysteine to phenylalanine, this CDR3 has 15 amino acids. Only CDR3 DNA is held: 45 bases, read in frame from base 1. Via the germline V gene (reference sequence), CDR1 is LNHNV and CDR2 YYDKDF. The junction shows trimming of 5 bases on V and 5 bases on J, and the gene matches do not reach 8 bases of it. TCRbeta CDR3 regions were amplified from genomic DNA using the immunoSEQ Assay, a bias-controlled multiplex PCR. Regarding the original processing steps: The number of nucleated cells in each sample was estimated from the amplification of reference gene primers within the assay. To quantify the absolute abundance of each unique TCRbeta CDR3 rearrangement, sequence reads were collapsed and filtered. For each sample, productive Simpson clonality was calculated as the square root of Simpson's diversity index across productive rearrangements. TCRdb took this table from immuneACCESS and kept in-frame rearrangements with V and J called. Such tables lack part of the clones; where checked against another copy, unresolved V genes explain under half of the gap, and the rest is unexplained. The DNA gave D and trimming, while V, J and clone size come from that table. This sample is represented by about 38,000 clones; around 84% of them were singletons. The ten largest clones capture approximately 1.7% of the sample.

In Seattle, one collaborating source enrolled patients while the infection was active and tracked those patients longitudinally over the course of disease. Collaborating institutions collected whole blood in K2EDTA tubes following their own protocols. Collaborator samples were shipped for TCRbeta analysis as frozen whole blood, isolated PBMCs, or DNA extracted from either sample type. Input material: peripheral blood. This receptor was obtained from a man between 60 and 75 years old with COVID-19, enrolled during active disease. Here the chain combines TRBV15 and TRBJ2-1, with 8 central nucleotides matching TRBD2. The CDR3 in this case is CATSGGGLGNNEQFF. Here is the DNA: TGTGCCACCAGCGGAGGGGGACTAGGGAACAATGAGCAGTTCTTC.